This is a list of T cell receptor beta chains from one sample in a study of identical twins. TCRdb called the 5' RACE reads again in MiXCR, with one record for every CDR3 protein. Of 550,000 to 700,000 distinct CDR3 sequences detected, 21% appear once; the ten largest clones hold roughly 4.3%. These sequences were also reported in another study, on T cells expressing NK-cell markers.

Sequenced: PBMCs. Every receptor here comes from a woman between 18 and 30 years old in good health. Both conserved end residues are part of each CDR3. D genes are given only for firm matches. Rows may omit the clone size; those that give it use once, few, many or a size class.

clone_size	v_call	cdr3_length	j_call	d_call	cdr3_aa	cdr3_nt
.	TRBV4-3	16	TRBJ2-1	.	CASSQDPRVPSVEQFF	TGCGCCAGCAGCCAAGATCCCCGGGTCCCCAGCGTAGAGCAGTTCTTC
.	TRBV20-1	18	TRBJ2-2	TRBD2	CCARSPGLAGGHIGELFF	TGCTGTGCTAGGTCACCGGGACTAGCGGGGGGGCATATCGGGGAGCTGTTTTTT
.	TRBV5-5	14	TRBJ2-2	.	CASRRTSGAGELFF	TGTGCCAGCAGGCGGACCTCAGGGGCTGGGGAGCTGTTTTTT
few	TRBV29-1	14	TRBJ1-4	.	CSVSGHSYGEKLFF	TGCAGCGTTAGCGGACACTCCTATGGTGAAAAACTGTTTTTT
.	TRBV10-3	13	TRBJ2-3	.	CAISAPGLTTQYF	TGTGCCATCAGTGCCCCGGGGCTAACCACGCAGTATTTT
.	TRBV6-5	16	TRBJ1-2	.	CASSYLKPLRGDGYTF	TGTGCCAGCAGTTACTTGAAACCCCTCCGAGGTGATGGCTACACCTTC
.	TRBV5-1	15	TRBJ2-7	.	CASNSGTREVYEQYF	TGCGCCAGCAACTCCGGGACGAGGGAGGTGTACGAGCAGTACTTC
.	TRBV5-1	14	TRBJ2-5	.	CASSLEQGQETQNF	TGCGCCAGCAGCTTGGAACAGGGTCAAGAGACCCAGAACTTC
many	TRBV10-1	16	TRBJ2-7	TRBD1	CASSESPGQGPHEQYF	TGCGCCAGCAGTGAGTCCCCGGGACAGGGTCCCCACGAGCAGTACTTC
few	TRBV7-2	14	TRBJ2-1	TRBD1	CASSPRRTGDEQFF	TGTGCCAGCAGCCCGAGACGGACAGGGGATGAGCAGTTCTTC
.	TRBV4-2	14	TRBJ1-2	.	CASSQENTNYGYTF	TGTGCCAGCAGCCAGGAAAATACGAACTATGGCTACACCTTC
few	TRBV10-3	15	TRBJ2-3	.	CAARPGGASTDTQYF	TGTGCCGCACGCCCAGGTGGGGCAAGCACAGATACGCAGTATTTT
.	TRBV5-1	16	TRBJ2-1	.	CASTPSPRTGSNEQFF	TGCGCCAGCACCCCGTCCCCCCGGACTGGCTCCAATGAGCAGTTCTTC
.	TRBV29-1	13	TRBJ2-7	.	CSATGLKGYEQYF	TGCAGCGCAACAGGGTTAAAAGGCTACGAGCAGTACTTC
many	TRBV7-2	13	TRBJ1-5	.	CASSKQGYQPQHF	TGTGCCAGCAGCAAGCAGGGGTATCAGCCCCAGCATTTT
few	TRBV5-1	18	TRBJ2-3	TRBD2	CASSRSSGRDTSTDTQYF	TGCGCCAGCAGCCGCTCTAGCGGGAGGGATACTAGCACAGATACGCAGTATTTT
.	TRBV29-1	15	TRBJ2-2	.	CSVGLGVLGTGELFF	TGCAGCGTTGGCCTAGGGGTATTGGGCACCGGGGAGCTGTTTTTT
many	TRBV6-5	15	TRBJ1-1	.	CASSYSISGNTEAFF	TGTGCCAGCAGTTACTCGATATCAGGGAACACTGAAGCTTTCTTT
.	TRBV5-1	15	TRBJ2-1	.	CASSLEGASVSSTFF	TGCGCCAGCAGCTTGGAGGGCGCAAGTGTGTCAAGTACGTTCTTC
.	TRBV6-1	13	TRBJ1-1	.	CASSIGGDTEAFF	TGTGCCAGCAGCATTGGGGGGGACACTGAAGCTTTCTTT
medium-sized	TRBV6-4	13	TRBJ2-1	TRBD1	CASSDRGHNEQFF	TGTGCCAGCAGTGACAGGGGGCACAATGAGCAGTTCTTC
few	TRBV5-6	13	TRBJ1-2	.	CASRVTVGYGYTF	TGTGCCAGCAGAGTGACAGTTGGCTATGGCTACACCTTC
.	TRBV11-2	17	TRBJ2-7	.	CASSAHPRIPVAYEQYF	TGTGCCAGCAGCGCTCACCCCCGGATCCCGGTCGCTTACGAGCAGTACTTC
.	TRBV5-5	16	TRBJ2-7	.	CASSLVGGQRGLEQYF	TGTGCCAGCAGCTTGGTGGGGGGACAGCGGGGGCTCGAGCAGTACTTC
.	TRBV7-8	14	TRBJ2-7	.	CASSLGGRGREQYF	TGTGCCAGCAGCTTAGGCGGCAGGGGGAGGGAGCAGTACTTC
.	TRBV6-5	16	TRBJ2-5	.	CASSYQEGEGLETQYF	TGTGCCAGCAGTTACCAAGAGGGGGAGGGCTTGGAGACCCAGTACTTC
.	TRBV9	14	TRBJ2-7	.	CASSVELADGEQYF	TGTGCCAGCAGCGTAGAGCTTGCGGACGGCGAGCAGTACTTC
.	TRBV7-9	12	TRBJ1-2	.	CASSLWGYGYTF	TGTGCCAGCAGCTTATGGGGCTATGGCTACACCTTC